This record concerns one T cell receptor (beta chain) sequence. This sample stems from a study of blood T cell repertoires in COVID-19. Some clones are missing from TCRdb's copy, which holds only in-frame ones; the method was immunoSEQ multiplex PCR. The sample comprises about 250,000 clones, more than 65% of which are singletons, and 4.4% rests with the top ten. This clonotype was obtained from a man between 50 and 59 years old with active or convalescent COVID-19. The sample was peripheral blood.

The CDR3 DNA reads TGCAGCGGGCAGGGCCTGGAAAACACTGAAGCTTTCTTT. Translating it yields CSGQGLENTEAFF. The chain combines TRBV29-1 with TRBJ1-1; D possibly corresponds to TRBD1 (5 bases). Per the germline V gene, CDR1 is SQVTM and CDR2 is ANQGSEA. V dropped 7 bases and J dropped 2 bases, with 14 bases sitting between them. The CDR3 is 13 residues long.